This is a list of T cell receptor beta chains from one sample in a study of blood T cell repertoires in COVID-19. Method: immunoSEQ multiplex PCR; TCRdb's copy keeps in-frame clones and lacks some. The sample lists about 350,000 clones, roughly 87% occurring once. The sequenced sample consisted of PBMCs or T cells enriched from blood (not recorded which). Every receptor here comes from a woman between 25 and 40 years old who had recovered from COVID-19. Both conserved end residues are part of each CDR3. D genes are given only for firm matches. Size values are once, few and many counts, or a class for expanded clones, and some rows have none.

V	J	D	length	size	CDR3	DNA
TRBV9	TRBJ2-7	TRBD1	15	.	CASSVGNTGGGEQYF	TGTGCCAGCAGCGTAGGAAACACAGGGGGCGGCGAGCAGTACTTC
TRBV5-4	TRBJ2-7	TRBD1	15	.	CASSWVDRGRYEQYF	TGTGCCAGCAGCTGGGTAGACAGGGGTCGCTACGAGCAGTACTTC
TRBV6-1	TRBJ2-1	TRBD2	17	.	CASSEAPTSGSYNEQFF	TGTGCCAGCAGTGAAGCGCCAACTAGCGGTTCCTACAATGAGCAGTTCTTC
TRBV11-2	TRBJ1-1	TRBD1	17	.	CASSPGQGYTEGTEAFF	TGTGCCAGCAGCCCGGGACAGGGCTACACTGAAGGGACTGAAGCTTTCTTT
TRBV27	TRBJ2-1	TRBD2	15	.	CASSSGTSTTNEQFF	TGTGCCAGCAGTTCAGGGACTAGCACTACCAATGAGCAGTTCTTC
TRBV30	TRBJ1-5	.	13	.	CAWSRQSNQPQHF	TGTGCCTGGAGCAGACAAAGCAATCAGCCCCAGCATTTT
TRBV5-1	TRBJ2-2	.	16	.	CASSLARIHDTGELFF	TGCGCCAGCAGCTTGGCCAGGATTCATGACACCGGGGAGCTGTTTTTT
TRBV9	TRBJ2-2	TRBD2	15	.	CASSVGGANTGELFF	TGTGCCAGCAGCGTGGGAGGGGCTAACACCGGGGAGCTGTTTTTT
TRBV11-2	TRBJ2-1	.	14	.	CASSLEGRVSEQFF	TGTGCCAGCAGCTTAGAGGGCAGGGTGAGTGAGCAGTTCTTC
TRBV7-8	TRBJ2-3	TRBD1	16	.	CASSNGQGARTDTQYF	TGTGCCAGCAGCAACGGACAGGGGGCAAGGACAGATACGCAGTATTTT
TRBV18	TRBJ1-2	.	16	.	CASSPSPRQGNYGYTF	TGTGCCAGCTCACCAAGCCCCAGGCAGGGAAACTATGGCTACACCTTC
TRBV5-4	TRBJ2-3	TRBD2	17	.	CASSPELAGGPADTQYF	TGTGCCAGCAGCCCGGAACTAGCGGGAGGGCCTGCAGATACGCAGTATTTT
TRBV7-6	TRBJ2-2	TRBD2	15	once	CAHAGAGGPSGELFF	TGTGCCCACGCGGGGGCGGGAGGGCCGTCCGGGGAGCTGTTTTTT
TRBV5-5	TRBJ1-4	.	16	.	CASSLARGATNEKLFF	TGTGCCAGCAGCTTGGCCCGGGGAGCAACTAATGAAAAACTGTTTTTT
TRBV19	TRBJ2-3	TRBD2	19	.	CASSTFLAGGHPSTDTQYF	TGTGCCAGTAGTACCTTTCTAGCGGGAGGCCACCCTAGCACAGATACGCAGTATTTT
TRBV24-1	TRBJ1-3	TRBD1	15	.	CATSDRDRVRNTIYF	TGTGCCACCAGTGACCGGGACAGGGTGAGAAACACCATATATTTT
TRBV7-3	TRBJ1-4	.	14	.	CASSLRRFNEKLFF	TGTGCCAGCAGCTTGAGGCGGTTTAATGAAAAACTGTTTTTT
TRBV5-1	TRBJ1-5	TRBD1	16	.	CASSLGTGDSNQPQHF	TGCGCCAGCAGCTTGGGGACAGGGGATAGCAATCAGCCCCAGCATTTT
TRBV27	TRBJ1-1	TRBD1	16	.	CASSPWDRGRMAEAFF	TGTGCCAGCAGTCCTTGGGACAGGGGGCGCATGGCTGAAGCTTTCTTT
TRBV10-3	TRBJ2-7	TRBD2	13	once	CAIKGSGGYEQYF	TGTGCCATTAAGGGTAGCGGGGGCTACGAGCAGTACTTC
TRBV10-3	TRBJ1-2	.	14	.	CAISETKENYGYTF	TGTGCCATCAGTGAGACAAAAGAAAACTATGGCTACACCTTC
TRBV7-2	TRBJ1-2	.	14	few	CASSLRQANYGYTF	TGTGCCAGCAGCTTAAGGCAGGCCAACTATGGCTACACCTTC
TRBV28	TRBJ1-5	.	15	.	CASSLFVKSNQPQHF	TGTGCCAGCAGTTTATTCGTAAAAAGCAATCAGCCCCAGCATTTT
TRBV18	TRBJ1-1	TRBD1	16	.	CASSPPGTGGGTEAFF	TGTGCCAGCTCACCCCCCGGGACAGGGGGCGGCACTGAAGCTTTCTTT
TRBV2	TRBJ2-7	TRBD2	15	.	CASSDPSGKAYEQYF	TGTGCCAGCAGTGATCCTAGCGGAAAAGCCTACGAGCAGTACTTC
TRBV27	TRBJ2-3	.	15	.	CASSLFTSWSDTQYF	TGTGCCAGCAGTTTATTTACTAGCTGGTCAGATACGCAGTATTTT
TRBV11-2	TRBJ2-1	.	11	.	CASSSAAEQFF	TGTGCCAGCAGTTCAGCGGCTGAGCAGTTCTTC
TRBV27	TRBJ2-7	TRBD1	15	few	CASSLSGDRFYEQYF	TGTGCCAGCAGTTTATCGGGGGACAGGTTCTACGAGCAGTACTTC
TRBV7-2	TRBJ1-2	.	14	.	CASTPAGANYGYTF	TGTGCCAGCACCCCTGCCGGAGCTAACTATGGCTACACCTTC
TRBV19	TRBJ1-1	.	15	.	CASSPPGWANTEAFF	TGTGCCAGTAGTCCCCCGGGGTGGGCAAACACTGAAGCTTTCTTT
TRBV5-4	TRBJ1-2	TRBD1	17	.	CASSSNSDRADPYGYTF	TGTGCCAGCAGCTCCAACTCGGACAGGGCGGATCCTTATGGCTACACCTTC
TRBV7-2	TRBJ1-1	.	14	.	CASSFNLRRVEAFF	TGTGCCAGCAGCTTTAACTTGAGACGGGTTGAAGCTTTCTTT
TRBV19	TRBJ1-2	.	13	once	CASSPRVSYGYTF	TGTGCCAGTAGCCCGAGGGTGTCCTATGGCTACACCTTC
TRBV5-1	TRBJ2-2	.	15	.	CASSLSVQGAGELFF	TGCGCCAGCAGCTTGTCTGTGCAGGGTGCCGGGGAGCTGTTTTTT
TRBV7-9	TRBJ2-1	TRBD1	15	.	CASSYGQGGYNEQFF	TGTGCCAGCAGCTACGGACAGGGTGGGTACAATGAGCAGTTCTTC
TRBV6-5	TRBJ2-1	.	13	.	CARYLAVLNEQFF	TGTGCCAGATATCTGGCGGTATTGAATGAGCAGTTCTTC
TRBV5-6	TRBJ2-3	.	14	.	CASSLGKGADTQYF	TGTGCCAGCAGCTTGGGGAAGGGGGCAGATACGCAGTATTTT
TRBV25-1	TRBJ1-3	.	13	.	CASRAPSGNTIYF	TGTGCCAGCAGGGCTCCCTCTGGAAACACCATATATTTT
TRBV18	TRBJ1-2	TRBD1	16	.	CASSPVGTDPNYGYTF	TGTGCCAGCTCACCGGTCGGGACAGACCCTAACTATGGCTACACCTTC
TRBV21-1	TRBJ1-3	.	15	.	CASSSPRFSGNTIYF	TGTGCCAGCAGTAGCCCCAGATTCTCTGGAAACACCATATATTTT
TRBV24-1	TRBJ2-1	TRBD2	17	.	CATSDARLAGDHNEQFF	TGTGCCACCAGTGATGCCCGACTAGCGGGAGATCACAATGAGCAGTTCTTC
TRBV19	TRBJ1-1	.	14	.	CASSPFGGNTEAFF	TGTGCCAGTAGTCCTTTCGGGGGGAACACTGAAGCTTTCTTT
TRBV27	TRBJ1-6	TRBD1	15	.	CASSWTGGVYSPLHF	TGTGCCAGCAGTTGGACAGGGGGCGTCTATTCACCCCTCCACTTT
TRBV6-1	TRBJ2-7	.	12	.	CASSDRYYEQYF	TGTGCCAGCAGTGACAGATACTACGAGCAGTACTTC
TRBV28	TRBJ1-5	.	14	.	CASSLGQGNQPQHF	TGTGCCAGCAGTTTAGGGCAGGGAAATCAGCCCCAGCATTTT
TRBV24-1	TRBJ2-1	TRBD2	13	.	CATSAAGDNEQFF	TGTGCCACCAGTGCGGCGGGGGACAATGAGCAGTTCTTC
TRBV27	TRBJ2-1	TRBD2	14	.	CASRVAGGYNEQFF	TGTGCCAGCAGGGTAGCGGGGGGGTACAATGAGCAGTTCTTC